The entry below gives a single TCR beta chain sequence along with its context. This sample was taken from a study of blood T cell repertoires in COVID-19. At the level of the study: Samples came from the United States, Italy and Spain, spanning acute and convalescent COVID-19. PBMCs, B-cell-depleted T cells, or T cells provided the cDNA or gDNA that made up the material.

The CDR3 spans 13 residues. CDR1 MNHNY and CDR2 SVGAGI come from the germline V gene (reference sequence). The ends were cut back, 4 bases at V and 1 base at J, with 5 bases in the middle. In the authors' workflow: Amplification with reference gene primers provided the estimates of nucleated cell counts. Here immunoSEQ multiplex PCR was the method, and the copy in TCRdb shows in-frame clones only, minus some. V and J calls and clone size are given by that table; D and trimming were obtained from the DNA. The sample consists of around 200,000 clones, roughly 87% of them appearing once. V is TRBV6-6 and J is TRBJ1-3; no firm D call. This TCR derives from a man aged 40-49 years with active or convalescent COVID-19. The sample was peripheral blood. The CDR3 loop is CASSSGSGNTIYF. The CDR3 DNA sequence: TGTGCCAGCAGTTCCGGTTCTGGAAACACCATATATTTT.